The present T cell receptor (beta chain) was sequenced within a study of T cell responses to AZD1222 COVID-19 vaccine. Worth noting for this clone: Its target is unknown.

Method: immunoSEQ multiplex PCR; TCRdb's copy keeps in-frame clones and lacks some. The top ten hold approximately 1.3% of the sample, which has more than 150,000 clones, just over 90% seen once. Germline CDR1 MNHEY, CDR2 SVGAGI. V was clipped by 7 bases and J by 0 bases; unmatched bases: 1. CDR3 length: 15 residues. Study findings and constraints: Donors were chiefly white British, with a greater number of females, and clonal diversity was perhaps underestimated. With dominance at 160-218 and 743-854, vaccine-associated CD4 TCRs spanned spike. Increased Spike-specific TCR breadth and depth were observed after two AZD1222 doses. Researchers took repertoire samples only after the peak T cell response had come.

The V gene is TRBV6-5, the J gene TRBJ2-3, with TRBD2 identical over 13 bases. This sample comprised peripheral blood, obtained 28 days after the second AZD1222 dose. The TCR originated in an adult who received the AZD1222 COVID-19 vaccine. This CDR3 is CASKGLAGSTDTQYF. The CDR3 DNA sequence: TGTGCCAGCAAGGGACTAGCGGGGAGCACAGATACGCAGTATTTT.